This TCR beta chain comes out of a study of blood T cell repertoires in COVID-19. Turning to the study itself: The United States, Italy and Spain provided the acute and convalescent COVID-19 samples. T cells, B-cell-depleted T cells, or PBMCs provided the cDNA or gDNA that served as material.

Participants were placed into cohorts based on the clinical history they reported. Profiling relied on immunoSEQ multiplex PCR, and the TCRdb table lists in-frame clones only, not all of them. The data contain approximately 140,000 clones, 70% to 90% of them singletons. V lost 3 bases and J 2 bases, leaving 5 bases between the germline ends. This CDR3 contains 12 residues. Germline V CDR1 and CDR2: MDHEN, SYDVKM. The sequence was collected from a woman aged 25 to 39 with acute COVID-19. V usage is TRBV28 and J usage is TRBJ2-7; D is ambiguous. Sequenced: PBMCs or T cells enriched from blood (not recorded which). DNA of the CDR3: TGTGCCAGCAGTTTTACAGCCTACGAGCAGTACTTC. Residues: CASSFTAYEQYF.